The 23 T cell receptor beta chains in this list originate from one sample, sequenced in a study of blood T cells in healthy people across ages. It was with a sample-barcoded 5' primer and a J-beta primer mix that a second PCR of about 7 to 12 cycles was run. One entry per CDR3 protein, called by TCRdb with MiXCR from the 5' RACE reads. The sample has about 830,000 distinct CDR3 sequences, 60% to 80% seen once. Input material: blood. These receptors all stem from a young man in good health.

V is TRBV7-9 and J is TRBJ2-1; 9 bases are a match to TRBD2. Germline V gives CDR1 SEHNR, CDR2 FQNEAQ (reference sequence). Trimming at V came to 5 bases and at J to 4 bases, leaving 9 bases not matched to a gene. The CDR3 sequence is 16 residues long. CDR3 region: CASSPSGLAGYNEQFF. In nucleotides, the CDR3 is TGTGCCAGCAGCCCTTCGGGGCTAGCGGGGTACAATGAGCAGTTCTTC.

Remarks on this clonotype: Relative to the germline gene, one junction end is altered; a read error may explain this. The chain joins TRBV27 to TRBJ2-6; a weak D match, TRBD1 (5 bases). Germline V CDR1 and CDR2: MNHEY, SMNVEV (reference sequence). The CDR3 is 16 amino acids. CDR3 in amino acids: CRPEALGRSGANVLTF. As DNA, the CDR3 is TGCCGTCCCGAGGCTCTGGGGCGATCTGGGGCCAACGTCCTGACTTTC.

CDR3 residues: CASSLVSSGRETQYF. CDR3 bases: TGCGCCAGCAGCTTGGTGTCTAGTGGTCGAGAGACCCAGTACTTC. The V gene is TRBV5-1, the J gene TRBJ2-5; D is unresolved. The germline V gene has CDR1 SGHRS and CDR2 YFSETQ. The CDR3 is made up of 15 amino acids. V was clipped by 0 bases and J by 4 bases, with 13 bases between them.

The chain uses TRBV6-5 and TRBJ2-3, with 7 bases identical to TRBD2. Germline V gene lookup returns CDR1 MNHEY and CDR2 SVGAGI. V shed 6 bases and J 6 bases; nucleotides not matched to a gene: 12. This CDR3 has 15 amino acids. The CDR3 nucleotides are TGTGCCAGCAGAACACAGCGGGACCCCAAGGATACGCAGTATTTT. It translates to CASRTQRDPKDTQYF.

The chain links TRBV14 to TRBJ2-1, with D perhaps matching TRBD2 (5 bases). The CDR3 totals 14 residues. Germline CDR1 SGHDN, CDR2 FVKESK. The V end lost 2 bases, the J end lost 6 bases, and 11 bases lay between the germline ends. The chain's CDR3 is CASSQSGSGNEQFF. Here the CDR3 DNA reads TGTGCCAGCAGCCAATCGGGATCCGGCAATGAGCAGTTCTTC.

This sequence joins TRBV4-1 and TRBJ2-1; the D gene could be TRBD1 or TRBD2 (6 bases each). CDR1 is MGHRA, CDR2 YSYEKL, per germline. V lost 1 base and J 5 bases, leaving 18 bases between the germline ends. The CDR3 extends over 17 amino acids. The CDR3 region has the DNA TGCGCCAGCAGCCAAGGAGGGGGGCTAGCTCCTAACAATGAGCAGTTCTTC. It specifies CASSQGGGLAPNNEQFF.

The rearrangement links TRBV30 to TRBJ2-7; D possibly corresponds to TRBD1 (5 bases). The CDR3 runs to 12 residues. Germline V gene sequence: CDR1 GTSNPN, CDR2 SVGIG (reference sequence). Trimming removed 5 bases from V and 3 bases from J, with 11 bases in between. The CDR3 region has the DNA TGTGCCTGGGGCCGGACAAGCTACGAGCAGTACTTC. Its translation is CAWGRTSYEQYF.

The V call is TRBV2, the J call TRBJ2-5; D remains unclear. Germline CDR1 SNHLY, CDR2 FYNNEI. The V and J ends lost 6 bases and 3 bases respectively, with 11 bases between them. This CDR3 contains 13 residues. The chain's CDR3 is CASSHDLKETQYF. The CDR3 region has the DNA TGTGCCAGCAGCCATGACTTAAAAGAGACCCAGTACTTC.

The rearrangement joins TRBV28 to TRBJ2-7; D might be TRBD1 (6 bases). The CDR3 is 13 residues long. Germline-derived CDR1 and CDR2 are MDHEN and SYDVKM. V lost 7 bases and J 3 bases, leaving 13 bases between the germline ends. The CDR3: CASTSGHNYEQYF. In DNA form, the CDR3 reads TGTGCCAGCACGTCGGGACACAACTACGAGCAGTACTTC.

The chain uses TRBV29-1 and TRBJ2-5; 7 nucleotides align to TRBD2. The CDR3 is made up of 14 amino acids. CDR1 is SQVTM, CDR2 ANQGSEA, per germline. Germline trimming cut 6 bases from V and 11 bases from J; bases unmatched to any gene: 18. The chain's CDR3 is CSVSTGGSNGEQYF. In nucleotides, the CDR3 is TGCAGCGTATCTACTGGCGGGAGTAACGGAGAGCAGTACTTC.

The V call is TRBV12-3 or TRBV12-4, the J call TRBJ1-2, with D unresolved. Trimming removed 4 bases at V and 3 bases at J, with 12 bases between. The CDR3 is 14 residues long. The CDR3 reads CASSSQAQHYGYTF. Here the CDR3 DNA reads TGTGCCAGCAGTTCCCAGGCCCAACACTATGGCTACACCTTC.

The CDR3 sequence is CASATSGDLGIQYF. DNA of the CDR3: TGTGCCAGTGCGACTAGCGGGGACCTCGGGATTCAGTACTTC. The chain links TRBV27 to TRBJ2-4, with 11 bases matching TRBD2. Germline V gene sequence: CDR1 MNHEY, CDR2 SMNVEV (reference sequence). The ends lost 9 bases at V and 10 bases at J; junction bases unmatched: 11. The CDR3 runs 14 residues.

The chain employs TRBV5-4 and TRBJ2-7; TRBD2 agrees at 9 bases. Germline trimming cut 4 bases from V and 0 bases from J; bases unmatched to any gene: 5. This CDR3 comprises 15 residues. Germline V CDR1 and CDR2: SGHNT, YYREEE (reference sequence). CDR3 nucleotides: TGTGCCAGCAGCCCCGGGACTAGCAGCTCCTACGAGCAGTACTTC. Its protein product is CASSPGTSSSYEQYF.

As to this clonotype: The junction and the germline gene differ at one end; a read error may be behind it. The genes are TRBV24-1 and TRBJ2-7; 11 bases are a match to TRBD1. Germline V gene sequence: CDR1 KGHDR, CDR2 SFDVKD. This CDR3 is built from 15 residues. In DNA form, the CDR3 reads TGTGCCACCAGTGATCCGGGACAGGGGGAATACGGGCAGTACTTC. Amino acids: CATSDPGQGEYGQYF.

V is TRBV11-1 and J is TRBJ1-2; 7 nucleotides agree with TRBD1. J was trimmed by 3 bases and V by 8 bases; bases with no gene match: 9. The CDR3 has 14 residues. Germline loops: CDR1 SGHAT, CDR2 FQDESV (reference sequence). The CDR3 protein is CASSPGQRDYGYTF. In DNA form, the CDR3 reads TGTGCCAGCTCTCCGGGACAGCGTGACTATGGCTACACCTTC.

The V gene is TRBV20-1, the J gene TRBJ2-3; possible D gene TRBD2, 6 bases. This CDR3 has 15 amino acids. Looked up from germline, CDR1 is DFQATT and CDR2 is SNEGSKA (reference sequence). V was pared by 3 bases and J by 0 bases, with 13 bases between. The CDR3 region has the DNA TGCAGTGCTAGTCCCAGCGGGTATAGCACAGATACGCAGTATTTT. Protein: CSASPSGYSTDTQYF.

The genes are TRBV28 and TRBJ2-1; D uncertain. The CDR3 length is 14 residues. V lost 5 bases and J 3 bases, leaving 11 bases between the germline ends. Germline V gene sequence: CDR1 MDHEN, CDR2 SYDVKM. As DNA, the CDR3 is TGTGCCAGCAGTCCCGCAGCCCTCTACAATGAGCAGTTCTTC. Amino acid sequence: CASSPAALYNEQFF.

This clonotype was detected only a few times. V is TRBV19 and J is TRBJ2-5, with TRBD2 as a possible D gene (6 bases). V lost 6 bases and J lost 0, with 14 bases in between. CDR1 is LNHDA, CDR2 SQIVND, per germline (reference sequence). This CDR3 comprises 15 residues. CDR3 in amino acids: CASSGGLQYQETQYF. As DNA, the CDR3 is TGTGCCAGTAGCGGGGGACTCCAGTACCAAGAGACCCAGTACTTC.

This clonotype was observed a few times. This chain joins TRBV2 and TRBJ2-3; D is unclear. Germline V gene data show CDR1 as SNHLY and CDR2 as FYNNEI. V gave up 1 base and J gave up 1 base, with 6 bases separating them. This CDR3 has 14 residues. DNA of the CDR3: TGTGCCAGCAGTGAAGGGGTGGGCACAGATACGCAGTATTTT. It encodes CASSEGVGTDTQYF.

The rearrangement joins TRBV20-1 to TRBJ2-1; TRBD2 matches 8 bases. The CDR3 is 17 amino acids. The germline CDR1 and CDR2 sequences are DFQATT and SNEGSKA (reference sequence). V was clipped by 3 bases and J by 8 bases; unmatched bases: 18. CDR3 DNA sequence: TGCAGTGCTAGGGCCTCGCGAGCGGGGGCCACCCCCGATGAGCAGTTCTTC. As protein: CSARASRAGATPDEQFF.

A note on this clonotype: Given a much more abundant clone one base away, this may be a read error. The chain joins TRBV5-1 to TRBJ1-4, with unresolved D. Germline-derived CDR1 and CDR2 are SGHRS and YFSETQ. CDR3 size: 13 residues. DNA for the CDR3: TGCGCCGGCAGCTCGAACCCGAATGAAAAACTGTTTTTT. Its translation is CAGSSNPNEKLFF.

The rearrangement joins TRBV7-9 to TRBJ2-6, with a tentative D call TRBD1 (5 bases). Looked up from germline, CDR1 is SEHNR and CDR2 is FQNEAQ (reference sequence). Trimming took off 3 bases at V and 3 bases at J, with 15 bases between the two ends. The CDR3 totals 17 residues. In DNA, the CDR3 is TGTGCCAGCAGCTTTTTACAGGCCCTCTTTGGGGCCAACGTCCTGACTTTC. Its translation is CASSFLQALFGANVLTF.

The chain uses TRBV24-1 and TRBJ2-5; 7 bases line up with TRBD2. CDR3 length: 16 residues. The V gene end was trimmed by 6 bases and the J gene end by 2 bases; junction bases not matched to a gene: 11. Germline CDR1 and CDR2: KGHDR and SFDVKD. The CDR3 region is CATSNSLPGLQETQYF. DNA for the CDR3: TGTGCCACCAGTAATTCATTACCGGGACTACAAGAGACCCAGTACTTC.